This paragraph covers one T cell receptor beta chain sequence. Its target is not known. A much larger clone differs from this one at a single base, so this may be a read error. The data originate from a study of T cell repertoires in cytomegalovirus infection. Study context: Signatures in public TCR beta sequences pointed to both CMV infection and matching HLA type. Study-wide results and caveats: HLA-C-restricted CMV clonotypes gave the most frequent clonotype in two of eight donors.

MiXCR, run by TCRdb on the reads, gives a single entry per CDR3 protein. The table lists roughly 140,000 distinct CDR3 sequences, roughly a quarter of them singletons. Source material: PBMCs. This sequence was found in a human donor in good health (CMV status not recorded). Some clones in this sample may be carry-over from other donors' samples.

The CDR3 DNA follows: TGTGCCAGCAGTACAGGGTCGAACACCGTGGAGCTGTTTTTT. Amino acids: CASSTGSNTVELFF. The V and J genes are TRBV7-8 and TRBJ2-2; the D gene is possibly TRBD1 (6 bases). Germline values: CDR1 SGHVS, CDR2 FQNEAQ. The CDR3 spans 14 residues.